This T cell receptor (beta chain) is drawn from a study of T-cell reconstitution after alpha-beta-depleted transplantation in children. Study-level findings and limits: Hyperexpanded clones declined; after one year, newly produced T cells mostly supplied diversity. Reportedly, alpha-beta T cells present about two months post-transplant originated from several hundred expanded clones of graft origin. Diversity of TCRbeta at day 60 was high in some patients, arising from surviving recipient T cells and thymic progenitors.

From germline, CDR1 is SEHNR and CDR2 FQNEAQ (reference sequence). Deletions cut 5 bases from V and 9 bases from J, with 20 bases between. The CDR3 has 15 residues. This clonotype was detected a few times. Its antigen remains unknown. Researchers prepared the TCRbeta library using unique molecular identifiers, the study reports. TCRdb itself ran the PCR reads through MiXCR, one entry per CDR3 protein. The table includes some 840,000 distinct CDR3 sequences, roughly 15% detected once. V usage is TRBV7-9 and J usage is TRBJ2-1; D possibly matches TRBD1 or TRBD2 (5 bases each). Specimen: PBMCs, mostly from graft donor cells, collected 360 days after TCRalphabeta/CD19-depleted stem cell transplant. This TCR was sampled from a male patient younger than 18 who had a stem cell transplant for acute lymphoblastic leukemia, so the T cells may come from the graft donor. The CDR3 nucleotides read TGTGCCAGCAGCCCCCCCGGGACCTCCTTGAGTGAGCAGTTCTTC. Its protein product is CASSPPGTSLSEQFF.